This is a list of T cell receptor beta chains from one sample in a study of blood T cell repertoires in COVID-19. Clones were read by immunoSEQ multiplex PCR, and TCRdb kept only the in-frame ones, dropping some. The table records roughly 290,000 clones, approximately 83% of them present only once. Sequencing input: peripheral blood. These receptors all stem from a woman under 40 who had recovered from COVID-19. Each CDR3 is given with its conserved first and last residue. The D gene is left open where the match is weak. The size of a clone is reported for some rows only, either as once, few or many, or as a class for expanded clones.

clone_size: .
v_call: TRBV27
j_call: TRBJ2-1
d_call: TRBD2
cdr3_aa: CASSLIPGGINEQFF
cdr3_nt: TGTGCCAGCAGTTTAATCCCGGGGGGGATAAATGAGCAGTTCTTC

clone_size: .
v_call: TRBV29-1
j_call: TRBJ2-7
d_call: TRBD1
cdr3_aa: CSVRWTGGIDEQYF
cdr3_nt: TGCAGCGTTAGGTGGACAGGGGGTATCGACGAGCAGTACTTC

clone_size: .
v_call: TRBV9
j_call: TRBJ2-3
d_call: TRBD1
cdr3_aa: CASSPQTGTDTQYF
cdr3_nt: TGTGCCAGCAGCCCCCAGACAGGGACAGATACGCAGTATTTT

clone_size: .
v_call: TRBV10-3
j_call: TRBJ2-7
d_call: .
cdr3_aa: CAIGSPVSHEQYF
cdr3_nt: TGTGCCATCGGGAGTCCAGTTTCCCACGAGCAGTACTTC

clone_size: .
v_call: TRBV6-2/TRBV6-3
j_call: TRBJ2-7
d_call: .
cdr3_aa: CASSSTDWVQYF
cdr3_nt: TGTGCCAGCAGCTCTACCGACTGGGTGCAGTACTTC

clone_size: .
v_call: TRBV10-1
j_call: TRBJ1-3
d_call: .
cdr3_aa: CASGQSSGNTIYF
cdr3_nt: TGCGCCAGTGGACAGAGCTCTGGAAACACCATATATTTT

clone_size: .
v_call: TRBV29-1
j_call: TRBJ2-3
d_call: TRBD2
cdr3_aa: CSVTGTSADTQYF
cdr3_nt: TGCAGCGTCACCGGGACTAGCGCAGATACGCAGTATTTT

clone_size: .
v_call: TRBV11-3
j_call: TRBJ2-2
d_call: .
cdr3_aa: CASSPTRPENTGELFF
cdr3_nt: TGTGCCAGCAGCCCTACGAGGCCAGAGAACACCGGGGAGCTGTTTTTT

clone_size: .
v_call: TRBV7-2
j_call: TRBJ2-5
d_call: .
cdr3_aa: CASSPGQETQYF
cdr3_nt: TGTGCCAGCAGCCCCGGCCAAGAGACCCAGTACTTC

clone_size: .
v_call: TRBV6-1
j_call: TRBJ2-7
d_call: TRBD2
cdr3_aa: CASSAVREREGHEQYF
cdr3_nt: TGTGCCAGCAGTGCGGTCCGCGAGCGGGAGGGCCACGAGCAGTACTTC

clone_size: .
v_call: TRBV18
j_call: TRBJ2-3
d_call: .
cdr3_aa: CASSPELPGDADTQYF
cdr3_nt: TGTGCCAGCTCACCGGAACTGCCAGGGGATGCAGATACGCAGTATTTT

clone_size: .
v_call: TRBV5-6
j_call: TRBJ2-7
d_call: .
cdr3_aa: CASTQLAGTYEQYF
cdr3_nt: TGTGCCAGCACTCAGCTGGCGGGGACCTACGAGCAGTACTTC

clone_size: .
v_call: TRBV19
j_call: TRBJ2-1
d_call: TRBD1
cdr3_aa: CASSGTGTNEQFF
cdr3_nt: TGTGCCAGTAGTGGGACAGGGACCAATGAGCAGTTCTTC

clone_size: .
v_call: TRBV5-1
j_call: TRBJ1-5
d_call: TRBD1
cdr3_aa: CASRQGLNSNQPQHF
cdr3_nt: TGCGCCAGCCGACAGGGCTTGAATAGCAATCAGCCCCAGCATTTT

clone_size: .
v_call: TRBV19
j_call: TRBJ1-2
d_call: .
cdr3_aa: CASRLIQGYYTF
cdr3_nt: TGTGCCAGTAGGCTGATACAGGGATACTACACCTTC

clone_size: .
v_call: TRBV7-9
j_call: TRBJ1-2
d_call: TRBD1
cdr3_aa: CASEGQGSDGYTF
cdr3_nt: TGTGCCAGCGAAGGACAGGGCAGTGACGGCTACACCTTC

clone_size: .
v_call: TRBV4-2
j_call: TRBJ2-1
d_call: TRBD2
cdr3_aa: CASSQMNPGLAGTNEQFF
cdr3_nt: TGTGCCAGCAGCCAGATGAACCCGGGACTAGCGGGGACTAATGAGCAGTTCTTC

clone_size: .
v_call: TRBV4-2
j_call: TRBJ2-6
d_call: TRBD2
cdr3_aa: CASSQEGLAGSGANVLTF
cdr3_nt: TGTGCCAGCAGCCAAGAGGGACTAGCGGGCTCTGGGGCCAACGTCCTGACTTTC

clone_size: .
v_call: TRBV30
j_call: TRBJ2-7
d_call: .
cdr3_aa: CAWSPYYEQYF
cdr3_nt: TGTGCCTGGAGCCCTTACTACGAGCAGTACTTC

clone_size: .
v_call: TRBV6-5
j_call: TRBJ2-1
d_call: TRBD2
cdr3_aa: CASSQGLAGVNEQFF
cdr3_nt: TGTGCCAGCAGCCAGGGGCTAGCGGGAGTCAATGAGCAGTTCTTC

clone_size: few
v_call: TRBV30
j_call: TRBJ1-2
d_call: .
cdr3_aa: CAWSRSGAQALYGYTF
cdr3_nt: TGTGCCTGGAGTAGGTCTGGGGCCCAAGCCCTCTATGGCTACACCTTC

clone_size: .
v_call: TRBV5-4
j_call: TRBJ1-1
d_call: TRBD1
cdr3_aa: CASSLAVDRGEAFF
cdr3_nt: TGTGCCAGCAGCTTGGCGGTTGACAGGGGAGAAGCTTTCTTT

clone_size: once
v_call: TRBV7-2
j_call: TRBJ2-1
d_call: TRBD1
cdr3_aa: CASSLRPDRWVEQFF
cdr3_nt: TGTGCCAGCAGCTTACGCCCGGACAGGTGGGTTGAGCAGTTCTTC

clone_size: .
v_call: TRBV19
j_call: TRBJ1-2
d_call: TRBD1
cdr3_aa: CASRGNRGQTGYTF
cdr3_nt: TGTGCCAGTAGGGGGAACAGGGGGCAGACAGGCTACACCTTC

clone_size: .
v_call: TRBV7-2
j_call: TRBJ2-4
d_call: TRBD2
cdr3_aa: CASSLGLAGGYIQYF
cdr3_nt: TGTGCCAGCAGCCTTGGACTAGCGGGGGGTTACATTCAGTACTTC

clone_size: .
v_call: TRBV12-3/TRBV12-4
j_call: TRBJ2-5
d_call: .
cdr3_aa: CASSPSLEETQYF
cdr3_nt: TGTGCCAGCAGCCCTTCCCTCGAAGAGACCCAGTACTTC

clone_size: .
v_call: TRBV6-4
j_call: TRBJ1-1
d_call: .
cdr3_aa: CASRLEGEAFF
cdr3_nt: TGTGCCAGCAGACTAGAAGGTGAAGCTTTCTTT

clone_size: .
v_call: TRBV11-3
j_call: TRBJ2-7
d_call: .
cdr3_aa: CASSLRENEQYF
cdr3_nt: TGTGCCAGCAGCTTGAGGGAGAACGAGCAGTACTTC